This TCR beta chain was observed in a study of control samples from healthy donors and cancer patients. Repertoires were generated with immunoSEQ multiplex PCR, while TCRdb's copy carries only in-frame clones and drops some. The sample yields over 120,000 clones, just under 95% seen once. V was pared by 0 bases and J by 0 bases, with 12 bases between. This CDR3 spans 16 amino acids. The germline gives CDR1 SGHVS, CDR2 FQNEAQ. The chain recombines TRBV7-8 with TRBJ2-7; D may be TRBD1 (6 bases). This receptor was identified in a man aged 55 to 70 with colorectal cancer. The sequencing sample was made of PBMCs. CDR3 nucleotide sequence: TGTGCCAGCAGCTTAGCGCGAGGGGGTTTCTCCTACGAGCAGTACTTC. This sequence encodes CASSLARGGFSYEQYF.